The 23 T cell receptor beta chains below come from one sample, sequenced in a study of cytomegalovirus exposure and HLA in healthy donors. Primers included in the PCR were 60 Vbeta and 13 Jbeta primers. Produced via immunoSEQ multiplex PCR; TCRdb's table is partial and in-frame only. The sample consists of roughly 99,000 clones, 60% to 85% of them appearing once. Specimen: PBMCs. The receptor source for this set is a man aged 55 to 70 in good health and CMV-seropositive.

V and J are TRBV5-1 and TRBJ2-5, with D possibly matching TRBD1 (6 bases). This CDR3 comprises 14 residues. Germline loops: CDR1 SGHRS, CDR2 YFSETQ. Trimming shortened V by 4 bases and J by 3 bases, and 13 bases separated the two germline ends. CDR3 region: CASSRDILKETQYF. The CDR3 nucleotides are TGCGCCAGCAGCAGGGACATTTTAAAAGAGACCCAGTACTTC.

This chain joins TRBV6-1 and TRBJ1-6, with 9 bases matching TRBD1. V lost 7 bases, J lost 14 bases, and 6 bases stayed unmatched. The germline V gene has CDR1 MNHNS and CDR2 SASEGT. The CDR3 is made up of 12 amino acids. This CDR3 is CASKGQGSALHF. The CDR3 bases are TGTGCCAGCAAAGGACAGGGGTCGGCCCTCCACTTT.

This chain joins TRBV15 and TRBJ1-5; no clear D. V lost 3 bases, J lost 2 bases, and 11 bases lay in between. CDR1 is LNHNV and CDR2 is YYDKDF in the germline V gene (reference sequence). The CDR3 length is 15 residues. The CDR3 DNA reads TGTGCCACCAGCAGGGCCCCCGGGGGCAATCAGCCCCAGCATTTT. Its translation is CATSRAPGGNQPQHF.

The chain links TRBV5-1 to TRBJ1-1; 7 positions match TRBD1. Unmatched junction bases numbered 9, after V lost 1 base and J lost 0 bases. The CDR3 is 17 amino acids. In germline, CDR1 is SGHRS, CDR2 YFSETQ. The CDR3 here is CASSLWGRTGMNTEAFF. The CDR3 nucleotides read TGCGCCAGCAGCTTGTGGGGTCGGACAGGAATGAACACTGAAGCTTTCTTT.

The chain combines TRBV6-5 with TRBJ1-2; D uncertain. There are 15 residues in the CDR3. Trimming cost V 6 bases and J 3 bases, with 17 bases left between them. Germline CDR1 reads MNHEY; CDR2 reads SVGAGI. The CDR3 loop reads CASSLDYLNYYGYTF. In DNA form, the CDR3 reads TGTGCCAGCAGCCTTGACTATCTGAACTACTATGGCTACACCTTC.

Notes on this clone: A junction boundary mismatches the germline segment, possibly from a read error. The chain recombines TRBV7-9 with TRBJ2-7; D ambiguous. The CDR3 is 12 amino acids. Germline-derived CDR1 and CDR2 are SEHNR and FQNEAQ (reference sequence). DNA of the CDR3: TGTTCCAGCAGCCCCTTAGAGCACGAGCAGTACTTC. As protein: CSSSPLEHEQYF.

V is TRBV19 and J is TRBJ2-5; 9 positions match TRBD2. After removal of 6 bases from V and 0 bases from J, the junction contained 11 bases not matched to a gene. The CDR3 is 17 amino acids. Germline CDR1 is LNHDA and CDR2 is SQIVND (reference sequence). The CDR3 spells CASSQGSGGRYQETQYF. In DNA, the CDR3 is TGTGCCAGTAGCCAGGGTAGCGGGGGACGGTACCAAGAGACCCAGTACTTC. Full variable domain (outside the CDR3, taken from reference TRBV19 and TRBJ2-5): DGGITQSPKYLFRKEGQNVTLSCEQNLNHDAMYWYRQDPGQGLRLIYYSQIVNDFQKGDIAEGYSVSREKKESFPLTVTSAQKNPTAFYLCASSQGSGGRYQETQYFGPGTRLLVL.

The chain is built from TRBV6-5 and TRBJ2-7, with TRBD1 as a possible D gene (6 bases). The V gene's germline CDR1 is MNHEY and CDR2 SVGAGI. V was trimmed by 5 bases and J by 3 bases, leaving 11 bases between them. This CDR3 region has 13 residues. CDR3 nucleotide sequence: TGTGCCAGCAGTCGACAGGCTGTCTACGAGCAGTACTTC. It yields the protein CASSRQAVYEQYF.

The V and J genes are TRBV18 and TRBJ2-3, with a tentative D call TRBD2 (5 bases). From germline, CDR1 is KGHSH and CDR2 LQKENI. The CDR3 has 14 residues. V dropped 5 bases and J dropped 2 bases, with 11 bases sitting between them. The CDR3 coding sequence is TGTGCCAGCTCAGTGAGGGCAAACACAGATACGCAGTATTTT. This encodes CASSVRANTDTQYF.

The chain joins TRBV7-8 to TRBJ2-5; 9 bases map to TRBD1. V was clipped by 6 bases and J by 2 bases; unmatched bases: 4. Germline CDR1 SGHVS, CDR2 FQNEAQ. The CDR3 contains 14 residues. The CDR3 sequence: CASSLDRGQETQYF. In nucleotides, the CDR3 is TGTGCCAGCAGTTTGGACAGGGGACAAGAGACCCAGTACTTC.

A word on this clone: A read error may produce the germline difference seen at one junction end. This chain joins TRBV7-7 and TRBJ2-2; D not certain. From germline, CDR1 is SSHAT and CDR2 FNYEAQ (reference sequence). The CDR3 covers 13 residues. Here the CDR3 DNA reads TGTGCTAGCAGCTCTCGTGTCACCGGGGAGCTGTTTTTT. Translating it yields CASSSRVTGELFF.

This rearrangement joins TRBV6-5 to TRBJ2-7; D is perhaps TRBD2 (5 bases). Germline lookup yields CDR1 MNHEY and CDR2 SVGAGI. The ends were cut back, 6 bases at V and 7 bases at J, with 19 bases in the middle. This CDR3 is built from 14 residues. The CDR3 nucleotides read TGTGCCAGCAGCGACCGCGCGTTCGGGGTGGAGCAGTACTTC. Its protein is CASSDRAFGVEQYF.

This clone was counted only a few times. The V gene is TRBV5-1, the J gene TRBJ1-1; D not certain. The CDR3 loop spans 14 amino acids. Trimming took off 0 bases at V and 4 bases at J, with 10 bases between the two ends. The V gene's germline CDR1 is SGHRS and CDR2 YFSETQ. CDR3 loop: CASSLAMGGTEAFF. CDR3 nucleotides: TGCGCCAGCAGCTTGGCCATGGGAGGCACTGAAGCTTTCTTT.

The chain joins TRBV7-9 to TRBJ2-5; TRBD1 agrees at 7 bases. V lost 5 bases, J lost 4 bases, and 10 bases stayed unmatched. The germline V gene encodes CDR1 SEHNR and CDR2 FQNEAQ (reference sequence). The CDR3 is made up of 15 amino acids. The CDR3 loop reads CASSMITGAGETQYF. CDR3 nucleotide sequence: TGTGCCAGCAGCATGATAACAGGGGCGGGAGAGACCCAGTACTTC.

The chain joins TRBV5-4 to TRBJ2-7; D is perhaps TRBD2 (6 bases). This CDR3 has 15 amino acids. Trimming removed 1 base at V and 2 bases at J, with 13 bases between. CDR1 is SGHNT, CDR2 YYREEE, per germline (reference sequence). This CDR3 reads CASSLPGLQAYEQYF. For the CDR3, the DNA is TGTGCCAGCAGCTTGCCGGGACTCCAGGCCTACGAGCAGTACTTC. Filled out from reference TRBV5-4 and TRBJ2-7, the complete variable domain reads ETGVTQSPTHLIKTRGQQVTLRCSSQSGHNTVSWYQQALGQGPQFIFQYYREEENGRGNFPPRFSGLQFPNYSSELNVNALELDDSALYLCASSLPGLQAYEQYFGPGTRLTVT.

This clone was counted between two and nine times. The J gene is TRBJ2-3, the V gene TRBV6-5; D is possibly TRBD2 (7 bases). This CDR3 has 13 amino acids. The germline V gene encodes CDR1 MNHEY and CDR2 SVGAGI. V was clipped by 8 bases and J by 5 bases, with 14 bases between them. The CDR3 sequence: CASGGGLGDTQYF. For the CDR3, the DNA is TGTGCCAGCGGCGGGGGCCTAGGAGATACGCAGTATTTT.

The rearrangement links TRBV30 to TRBJ2-3; weak D call: TRBD2 (7 bases). There are 15 residues in the CDR3. Germline V gene data show CDR1 as GTSNPN and CDR2 as SVGIG (reference sequence). Trimming took 2 bases from V and 0 from J, leaving 12 bases between them. Here the CDR3 reads CAWSRAGASTDTQYF. The CDR3 bases are TGTGCCTGGAGTCGCGCGGGGGCAAGCACAGATACGCAGTATTTT.

The rearrangement joins TRBV11-2 to TRBJ2-1; tentative D call: TRBD1 (7 bases). The CDR3 spans 16 residues. Germline V CDR1 and CDR2: SGHAT, FQNNGV. V was clipped by 4 bases and J by 9 bases, with 22 bases between them. For the CDR3, the DNA is TGTGCCAGCAGCTCTCGAAATACAGGGGAGGTTTTTGAGCAGTTCTTC. Its translation: CASSSRNTGEVFEQFF.

This clone was seen a single time. The chain couples TRBV5-5 to TRBJ2-7; a weak D match, TRBD1 (5 bases). V was pared by 4 bases and J by 4 bases, with 15 bases between. The germline V gene has CDR1 SGHKS and CDR2 YYEKEE (reference sequence). This CDR3 has 14 residues. The CDR3: CASSGARAGYEQYF. Written as DNA, the CDR3 is TGTGCCAGCAGCGGGGCCAGGGCTGGGTACGAGCAGTACTTC.

The chain recombines TRBV5-6 with TRBJ2-3; D is possibly TRBD1 (5 bases). Between the trimmed V and J ends, which lost 2 bases and 1 base, there was a span of 14 bases. The CDR3 covers 16 residues. Looked up from germline, CDR1 is SGHDT and CDR2 is YYEEEE. This CDR3 is CASSFRGLGGTDTQYF. CDR3 in DNA: TGTGCCAGCAGCTTTAGGGGATTGGGTGGCACAGATACGCAGTATTTT. Together with reference TRBV5-6 and TRBJ2-3, the CDR3 gives the full variable domain: DAGVTQSPTHLIKTRGQQVTLRCSPKSGHDTVSWYQQALGQGPQFIFQYYEEEERQRGNFPDRFSGHQFPNYSSELNVNALLLGDSALYLCASSFRGLGGTDTQYFGPGTRLTVL.

This clone was seen only a few times. V and J are TRBV2 and TRBJ2-2, with 9 bases lining up with TRBD1. Germline V gene data show CDR1 as SNHLY and CDR2 as FYNNEI. This CDR3 has 15 amino acids. Trimming at V came to 2 bases and at J to 3 bases, leaving 1 base not matched to a gene. The CDR3 reads CASSEWTGDTGELFF. The CDR3, as DNA: TGTGCCAGCAGTGAATGGACAGGGGACACCGGGGAGCTGTTTTTT.

The sample holds a few counts of this clone. This rearrangement joins TRBV5-1 to TRBJ2-2; D call uncertain. Trimming removed 1 base from V and 2 bases from J, with 12 bases in between. This CDR3 is 16 amino acids long. The germline gives CDR1 SGHRS, CDR2 YFSETQ. CDR3 sequence reads: CASSLFPGPNTGELFF. DNA for the CDR3: TGCGCCAGCAGCTTGTTCCCAGGCCCCAACACCGGGGAGCTGTTTTTT.

The chain employs TRBV5-4 and TRBJ2-7; possible D gene TRBD2, 6 bases. The V gene lost 0 bases and the J gene lost 0 bases, with 16 bases spanning the gap. Germline CDR1 is SGHNT and CDR2 is YYREEE (reference sequence). This CDR3 region has 17 residues. CDR3 sequence reads: CASSLGGVRANSYEQYF. The CDR3 DNA reads as TGTGCCAGCAGCTTGGGGGGGGTCAGGGCCAACTCCTACGAGCAGTACTTC.